The present entry profiles one T cell receptor (beta chain) with its context. This clone was picked up one time. No cognate antigen has been identified for it. Per-base qualities were not stored, and no clone one base away is much larger. Taken with the paper, the label for time point translates to: cells obtained before transplantation from donor or recipient. CD3+CD4+ and CD3+CD8+ populations were FACS-sorted from unstimulated pre-transplant donor and recipient cells taken from spleen or lymph nodes. This sample was taken from a study of graft-versus-host responses after intestinal transplantation (dated by TCRdb to the early 2020s). About the investigation overall: Recipients received multivisceral, liver-intestinal, or isolated intestinal transplants. To identify alloreactive clones, pre-transplant mixed lymphocyte reaction products were sequenced and then compared with unstimulated pre-transplant donor and recipient T cells. Every recipient was given anti-thymocyte globulin induction, followed by 3 to 4 years of maintenance tacrolimus and steroids. Bulk TCR-beta CDR3 sequencing was used to track graft-versus-host and host-versus-graft alloreactive T cell clones in the graft, circulation and bone marrow after intestinal transplantation. Instead of going to the commercial service, samples from three later patients were sequenced in-house on an Illumina MiSeq and processed with MiXCR. Donor T cell macrochimerism was defined as a peak of at least 4% donor T cells among recipient peripheral blood mononuclear cells. The cohort enrolled 20 to 30 intestinal transplant recipients, one of whom was a retransplant, and 3 patients without pretransplant specimens were excluded. Summary of the overall study and its limitations: Patients with donor T cell macrochimerism had high GvH to HvG T cell clonal ratios in their allografts. The relatively low number and heterogeneity of intestinal transplant patients limited the conclusions. GvH clones were found in recipient bone marrow, and some of the GvH clones appeared earlier in ileal mucosa or blood, which is consistent with an intestinal mucosal origin. Early after transplant, declines in HvG clones were associated with peak levels of circulating GvH clones.

The library was made by the immunoSEQ multiplex PCR assay. In most patients, genomic DNA was isolated using the Qiagen DNeasy Blood and Tissue Kit and sent frozen to Adaptive Biotechnologies for TCR sequencing. Adaptive Biotechnologies carried out high-throughput TCR-beta CDR3 sequencing of genomic DNA for most patients. In the original analysis: Adaptive's ImmunoSEQ software supplied the TCR sequencing data for more than 15 patients, while MiXCR and VDJtools were used to process a few other patients. To correct CD4 versus CD8 sorting errors, any sequence found in both subsets at a frequency ratio below 5:1 was removed. CDR3 nucleotide sequences shared by donor and recipient were removed because the origin of these sequences could not be assigned. To be classed as alloreactive, a clone needed at least 2-fold expansion over unstimulated cells and a minimum CFSE-low frequency of 0.002% (template counts) or 0.001% (read counts). A clone was considered mappable if detected in the sequenced pre-transplant spleen, lymph node, or MLR CFSE-low populations of the donor or recipient. The cumulative frequency of alloreactive clones was calculated as a percentage of all sequences, weighted by copy number. TCRdb obtained this table from immuneACCESS and retained in-frame rearrangements with V and J assigned. These tables miss some clones; where compared with another copy, unresolved V genes account for less than half of the shortfall, and the remainder is unexplained. That table supplies the V and J calls and clone size; D and trimming were determined from the DNA. The sample records fewer than 110,000 clones, roughly 86% of which are singletons. The ten top clones hold about 0.75% of the sample.

The input for sequencing was unstimulated CD4+ T cells sorted from spleen or lymph node cells, taken before transplant. This TCR derives from a human donor who was the organ donor for an intestinal transplant.

The sequenced DNA: TGTGCCAGCAGCGAAACAGGGACCTATGGCTACACCTTC. It codes for CASSETGTYGYTF. The V and J genes are TRBV6-4 and TRBJ1-2; TRBD1 is a possible D gene, resting on 6 matching bases. The trim is 6 bases for V and 4 bases for J, with a gap of 12 bases between the germline ends. For CDR1 and CDR2, the germline V gene lists MRHNA and SNTAGT. The CDR3 has 13 amino acids, counting the end cysteine and phenylalanine. Of all the DNA, just the CDR3 is kept, 39 bases in frame from base 1.